The 30 T cell receptor delta chains listed next were all sequenced from one sample in a study of gamma-delta chains in newborns, infants, children (dated by TCRdb to the late 2010s). The listed sequencing device is Illumina MiSeq. Public reads were reanalyzed in TCRdb with CATT, and rows carrying the same DNA were merged afterwards. For this sample there are some 2,300 delta-chain clones; over 9% appear just once. 15% to 18% of the sample is held by the ten biggest clonotypes. The sequenced material came from blood. The origin of the receptors is a child who was a newborn, infant or young child, either healthy, febrile or measles-vaccinated (not recorded which).

This clone is classed as medium-sized (0.01 to 0.1%). The chain recombines TRDV2 with TRDJ3, with 13 bases matching TRDD3. The CDR3 is 21 amino acids. The germline V gene encodes CDR1 GEAIGNYY and CDR2 EKD. Trimming took 3 bases from V and 0 from J; bases not matched to a gene: 10. The CDR3, as DNA: TGTGCCTGTGACTCCCTACTGGGGGATACGTCCAGCTCCTGGGACACCCGACAGATGTTTTTC. Its protein product is CACDSLLGDTSSSWDTRQMFF.

Relative to its sample, this clone is medium-sized. Other DNA sequences of this sample code for an identical CDR3. The V call is TRDV2, the J call TRDJ3; TRDD3 agrees at 12 bases. V lost 3 bases to trimming and J lost 4 bases; unmatched junction nucleotides: 3. CDR1 is GEAIGNYY, CDR2 EKD, per germline. There are 17 residues in the CDR3. The chain's CDR3 is CACDLLGDTWDTRQMFF. The CDR3 region has the DNA TGTGCCTGTGACCTACTGGGGGATACTTGGGACACCCGACAGATGTTTTTC.

This clone was seen a handful of times. The gene calls are TRDV2 and TRDJ2; 11 bases are shared with TRDD3. The germline gives CDR1 GEAIGNYY, CDR2 EKD. J gave up 0 bases and V 0 bases, and 2 bases lay outside the gene matches. CDR3 size: 17 residues. Written as DNA, the CDR3 is TGTGCCTGTGACACCGTACTGGGGGATACTTTGACAGCACAACTCTTCTTT. Its translation is CACDTVLGDTLTAQLFF.

This clone rates as large. Other DNA sequences within the sample encode an identical CDR3. The chain combines TRDV2 with TRDJ3, with 8 bases lining up with TRDD3. The V and J ends lost 3 bases and 0 bases, in that order; junction bases with no gene match: 6. Germline V CDR1 and CDR2: GEAIGNYY, EKD. The CDR3 is 18 residues long. CDR3 loop: CACDGLGESSWDTRQMFF. The CDR3 bases are TGTGCCTGTGACGGCCTGGGGGAAAGCTCCTGGGACACCCGACAGATGTTTTTC.

V gene TRDV2 combines with J gene TRDJ2, with a possible D match to TRDD3 (6 bases). V lost 9 bases and J 4 bases, leaving 14 bases between the germline ends. This CDR3 has 13 amino acids. Germline CDR1 GEAIGNYY, CDR2 EKD. CDR3 region: CATVGAATAQLFF. Here the CDR3 DNA reads TGTGCCACAGTGGGGGCCGCGACAGCACAACTCTTCTTT.

This clone was seen more than once but under ten times. The V and J genes are TRDV1 and TRDJ1; D might be TRDD3 (6 bases). Between the trimmed V and J ends, which lost 0 bases and 5 bases, there was a span of 28 bases. The CDR3 sequence is 20 residues long. CDR1 and CDR2 (germline): TSWWSYY, QGS. The CDR3: CALGELKRTRLGMPWDKLIF. CDR3 DNA: TGTGCTCTTGGGGAACTTAAACGAACCCGCCTGGGGATGCCGTGGGATAAACTCATCTTT.

This clone has a handful of counts. The amino acid sequence in TCRdb belongs to a much larger clone and departs from this DNA's translation at residue 8, likely a sequencing read error; the sequence shown is translated from the DNA. J is TRDJ1 and V is TRDV1, with D possibly being TRDD2 (5 bases). The CDR3 extends over 18 amino acids. Per the germline V gene, CDR1 is TSWWSYY and CDR2 is QGS. V dropped 3 bases and J dropped 0 bases, with 20 bases sitting between them. This CDR3 reads CALGEDFPITEYTDKLIF. As DNA, the CDR3 is TGTGCTCTTGGGGAGGACTTCCCAATCACAGAGTACACCGATAAACTCATCTTT.

This clone is termed large. At the DNA level, this CDR3 is encoded by other sequences in the same sample as well. The J gene is TRDJ1, the V gene TRDV2; the D gene is possibly TRDD3 (6 bases). V lost 3 bases to trimming and J lost 1 base, with 17 bases between them. The CDR3 length is 16 residues. CDR1 and CDR2 from the germline V gene are GEAIGNYY and EKD. The CDR3 reads CACDALLGIPTDKLIF. In DNA form, the CDR3 reads TGTGCCTGTGACGCCCTTTTGGGGATCCCCACCGATAAACTCATCTTT.

The chain employs TRDV2 and TRDJ1, with TRDD3 matching over 13 bases. J gave up 2 bases and V 9 bases, and 14 bases lay outside the gene matches. Germline CDR1 GEAIGNYY, CDR2 EKD. This CDR3 has 17 residues. The chain's CDR3 is CATLPTGGYGVTDKLIF. The CDR3, as DNA: TGTGCCACACTTCCTACTGGGGGATACGGCGTTACCGATAAACTCATCTTT.

For this clone: With a much larger clone just one base away, this may be a read error. The sample holds other DNA sequences that translate to the same CDR3. CDR3 region: CALGENSPGGYTDKLIF. In DNA form, the CDR3 reads TGTGCTCTTGGGGAAAATAGTCCTGGGGGGTACACCGATAAACTCATCTTT. The chain links TRDV1 to TRDJ1, with D perhaps TRDD3 (7 bases). Deletions cut 2 bases from V and 0 bases from J, with 16 bases between. The germline V gene has CDR1 TSWWSYY and CDR2 QGS. The CDR3 is 17 residues long.

The table lists this clone with a few counts. For this DNA, TCRdb reports the protein of a much larger clone, which diverges at residue 4, most likely from a read error; the protein presented here is translated directly from the DNA. The chain employs TRDV2 and TRDJ1; 13 bases line up with TRDD3. The CDR3 is 18 amino acids. Germline CDR1 reads GEAIGNYY; CDR2 reads EKD. DNA of the CDR3: TGTGCCTGTGCCACCGTTAACTGGGGGATACGCCCCACCGATAAACTCATCTTT. The encoded protein is CACATVNWGIRPTDKLIF.

The V gene is TRDV2, the J gene TRDJ1, with 13 bases identical to TRDD3. Germline loops: CDR1 GEAIGNYY, CDR2 EKD. The CDR3 consists of 15 residues. The ends lost 1 base at V and 11 bases at J; junction bases unmatched: 9. CDR3 bases: TGTGCCTGTGACACAGGACTGGGGGATACGGGGCAGCTCATCTTT. Translating gives CACDTGLGDTGQLIF.

Comment on this clone: Just one base apart from a much larger clone, this may be a read error. This chain uses TRDV2 with TRDJ3; the match to TRDD3 covers 10 bases. The CDR3 covers 21 residues. Germline CDR1 GEAIGNYY, CDR2 EKD. The CDR3 reads CARDTVGTGGSSSWDTRQMFF. The CDR3 DNA is TGTGCCCGTGACACCGTTGGGACTGGGGGATCCAGCTCCTGGGACACCCGACAGATGTTTTTC.

By sample fraction, this clone is large. A junction boundary mismatches the germline segment, possibly from a read error. Other DNA sequences in the same sample also yield this CDR3. This sequence joins TRDV2 and TRDJ3, with 8 bases that match TRDD3. The CDR3 spans 18 residues. Germline V gene lookup returns CDR1 GEAIGNYY and CDR2 EKD. The CDR3, as DNA: TGTGCCTGTGACACCGTGGGATACGAGTCCTGGGACACCCGACAAATGTTTTTC. Residues: CACDTVGYESWDTRQMFF.

Within the sample, this clone is medium-sized (0.01 to 0.1%). This sequence joins TRDV1 and TRDJ1, with 7 bases identical to TRDD2. The germline V gene has CDR1 TSWWSYY and CDR2 QGS. V shed 3 bases, J shed 5 bases, and the junction held 9 bases outside the gene matches. The CDR3 covers 15 residues. The CDR3 DNA reads as TGTGCTCTTGGGGACGTTCCTACCGCCGAGGATAAACTCATCTTT. Protein: CALGDVPTAEDKLIF.

This clone is categorized as medium-sized. Additional DNA sequences in this sample encode the identical CDR3. V usage is TRDV2 and J usage is TRDJ1; 10 bases are shared with TRDD3. Germline CDR1 reads GEAIGNYY; CDR2 reads EKD. This CDR3 is 12 amino acids long. V lost 9 bases to trimming and J lost 2 bases; unmatched junction nucleotides: 2. This CDR3 is CAILGDTDKLIF. The DNA of the CDR3 is TGTGCCATACTGGGGGATACCGATAAACTCATCTTT.

J is TRDJ3 and V is TRDV2; weak D call: TRDD3 (6 bases). The CDR3 totals 17 residues. The V gene's germline CDR1 is GEAIGNYY and CDR2 EKD. This CDR3 reads CASLGIPSSWDTRQMFF. CDR3 DNA sequence: TGTGCTTCCCTGGGGATCCCCTCTTCCTGGGACACCCGACAGATGTTTTTC.

The V gene is TRDV2, the J gene TRDJ1, with 12 bases identical to TRDD3. The CDR3 loop spans 22 amino acids. Germline V gene data show CDR1 as GEAIGNYY and CDR2 as EKD. J lost 0 bases, V lost 9 bases, and 28 bases had no gene match. The CDR3 here is CATLPLPARFTGGYSYTDKLIF. The CDR3 DNA sequence: TGTGCCACGTTGCCTCTTCCCGCCCGCTTTACTGGGGGATACTCCTACACCGATAAACTCATCTTT.

The chain employs TRDV2 and TRDJ3; 12 positions match TRDD3. CDR1 GEAIGNYY and CDR2 EKD come from the germline V gene. This CDR3 region has 21 residues. Unmatched junction bases numbered 9, after V lost 1 base and J lost 0 bases. CDR3: CACDTRTGGYYGSWDTRQMFF. DNA of the CDR3: TGTGCCTGTGACACTCGTACTGGGGGATACTACGGCTCCTGGGACACCCGACAGATGTTTTTC.

This clone was seen only a few times. TCRdb lists the protein of a much larger clone for this DNA, which differs at residue 5, so this is likely a read error; the protein given here is translated from the DNA itself. The chain links TRDV2 to TRDJ3, with 10 bases lining up with TRDD3. Germline V gene lookup returns CDR1 GEAIGNYY and CDR2 EKD. Unmatched junction bases numbered 6, after V lost 1 base and J lost 1 base. The CDR3 has 19 residues. The CDR3 bases are TGTGCCTGTGACACTCTGGGGGATAGGAGGTCCTGGGACACCCGACAGATGTTTTTC. Its translation is CACDTLGDRRSWDTRQMFF.

This clone was picked up a small number of times. This may be a read error: a much more frequent sequence differs by one nucleotide. Within the sample, other DNA sequences also encode this same CDR3. The gene calls are TRDV1 and TRDJ1; D could derive from TRDD2 or TRDD3 (6 bases each). Looked up from germline, CDR1 is TSWWSYY and CDR2 is QGS. This CDR3 region has 17 residues. The CDR3 region is CALGELASSVGGYKLIF. CDR3 DNA sequence: TGTGCTCTCGGGGAACTGGCTTCCTCGGTTGGGGGCTATAAACTCATCTTT.

As concerns this clone: The translated DNA and TCRdb's protein are not identical at residue 5; the protein here was translated from the DNA. The chain joins TRDV2 to TRDJ3; 7 bases agree with TRDD3. This CDR3 spans 16 amino acids. Germline V gene data show CDR1 as GEAIGNYY and CDR2 as EKD. Trimming took 3 bases from V and 2 from J; bases not matched to a gene: 3. In DNA, the CDR3 is TGTGCCTGTGACGCGTGGGGGACCTGGGACACCCGACAGATGTTTTTC. Translated, it gives CACDAWGTWDTRQMFF.

This clone appeared a few times. The database protein in TCRdb disagrees with the DNA translation at residue 5; the sequence shown here was translated from the DNA. The chain joins TRDV1 to TRDJ1; 8 bases are shared with TRDD3. This CDR3 region has 20 residues. V lost 4 bases, J lost 0 bases, and 19 bases stayed unmatched. Germline V gene sequence: CDR1 TSWWSYY, CDR2 QGS. CDR3 sequence: CALGGGPGWYWGLYTDKLIF. CDR3 bases: TGTGCTCTTGGGGGAGGCCCCGGTTGGTACTGGGGGTTGTACACCGATAAACTCATCTTT.

In this sample, this clone turned up a few times. The protein in TCRdb stems from a much larger clone and differs at residue 10 from this DNA's translation, likely a read error; here the protein is translated from the DNA. This sequence joins TRDV1 and TRDJ2; D is undetermined. CDR1 and CDR2 (germline): TSWWSYY, QGS. This CDR3 region has 14 residues. Trimming left V 5 bases short and J 9 bases short, with 16 bases between. The CDR3 region has the DNA TGTGCTCTTGGGAACGGTCCGCAGGCATCACAACTCTTCTTT. This encodes CALGNGPQASQLFF.

With regard to this clone: A read error may explain this, as a much larger clone is one base away. The chain has TRDV2 and TRDJ3; 11 nucleotides agree with TRDD3. The CDR3 length is 19 residues. The J segment lost 2 bases and the V segment lost 3 bases, leaving 8 bases of the junction unmatched. Germline CDR1 GEAIGNYY, CDR2 EKD. The CDR3 reads CACDPLLGDSPWDTRQMFF. CDR3 coding DNA: TGTGCCTGTGACCCTTTACTGGGGGATAGCCCCTGGGACACCCGACAGATGTTTTTC.

Points on this clone: Translating this DNA gives a protein that differs at residue 8 from the TCRdb one, which belongs to a much larger clone; a read error is likely, and the protein shown is this translation. The rearrangement joins TRDV2 to TRDJ3; D is perhaps TRDD3 (5 bases). The CDR3 runs 18 residues. The V and J ends lost 0 bases and 0 bases respectively, with 11 bases between them. The germline V gene encodes CDR1 GEAIGNYY and CDR2 EKD. The CDR3 DNA is TGTGCCTGTGACACCTTGGGGTGCCGCTCCTGGGACACCCGACAGATGTTTTTC. Protein sequence: CACDTLGCRSWDTRQMFF.

The CDR3 reads CALGGLRMLLACFYTDKLIF. CDR3 nucleotides: TGTGCTCTTGGGGGACTCAGGATGCTACTGGCCTGCTTTTACACCGATAAACTCATCTTT. The chain has TRDV1 and TRDJ1, with D possibly matching TRDD3 (5 bases). Trimming took 4 bases from V and 0 from J, leaving 27 bases between them. The CDR3 extends over 20 amino acids. Germline assignment: CDR1 TSWWSYY and CDR2 QGS.

Only a few counts were recorded for this clone. TCRdb lists the protein of a much larger clone for this DNA, which differs at residue 4, so this is likely a read error; the protein given here is translated from the DNA itself. The V and J genes are TRDV2 and TRDJ3, with TRDD3 matching over 10 bases. Looked up from germline, CDR1 is GEAIGNYY and CDR2 is EKD. This CDR3 has 20 residues. The V segment lost 5 bases and the J segment 1 base; nucleotides outside the gene matches: 13. The CDR3 reads CACARLEGGYGSWDTRQMFF. CDR3 nucleotides: TGTGCCTGTGCCCGCCTAGAGGGGGGATACGGGTCCTGGGACACCCGACAGATGTTTTTC.

This clone was seen more than once but under ten times. One junction end disagrees with the germline gene, perhaps due to a read error. V is TRDV2 and J is TRDJ3; 10 nucleotides line up with TRDD3. CDR1 and CDR2 (germline): GEAIGNYY, EKD. The CDR3 extends over 14 amino acids. The CDR3: CACDILGDTRQMFF. CDR3 coding DNA: TGTGCCTGTGACATACTGGGGGATACCCGACAGATGTTTTTC.

This clone is categorized as large (0.1 to 1%). The genes are TRDV2 and TRDJ1; 7 bases agree with TRDD3. The V segment lost 0 bases and the J segment 4 bases; nucleotides outside the gene matches: 1. CDR3 length: 13 residues. Germline V CDR1 and CDR2: GEAIGNYY, EKD. CDR3: CACDTWGSDKLIF. CDR3 nucleotide sequence: TGTGCCTGTGACACCTGGGGGAGCGATAAACTCATCTTT.